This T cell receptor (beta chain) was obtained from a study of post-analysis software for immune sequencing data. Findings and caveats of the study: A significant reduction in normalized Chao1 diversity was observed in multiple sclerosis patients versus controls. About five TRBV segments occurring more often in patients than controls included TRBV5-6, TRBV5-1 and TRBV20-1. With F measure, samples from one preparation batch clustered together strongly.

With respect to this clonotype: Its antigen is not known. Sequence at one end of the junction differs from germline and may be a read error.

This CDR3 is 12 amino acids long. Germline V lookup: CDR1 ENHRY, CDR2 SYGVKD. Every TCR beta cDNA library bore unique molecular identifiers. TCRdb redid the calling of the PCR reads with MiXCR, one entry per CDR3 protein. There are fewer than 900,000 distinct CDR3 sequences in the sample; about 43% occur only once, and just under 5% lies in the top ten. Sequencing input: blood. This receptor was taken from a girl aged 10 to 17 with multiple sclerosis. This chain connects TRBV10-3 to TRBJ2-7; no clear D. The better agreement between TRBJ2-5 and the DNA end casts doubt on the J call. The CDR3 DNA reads TGTGCCGTCAGTGTGGGGAAGGAGACCCAGTACTTC. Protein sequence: CAVSVGKETQYF.